This paragraph reports one T cell receptor beta chain. Combining a sample-barcoded 5' primer with a J-beta primer mix, a second PCR ran for roughly 7 to 12 cycles. MiXCR, applied by TCRdb to the 5' RACE reads, yields one record per CDR3 protein. The sample comprises 800,000 to 950,000 distinct CDR3 sequences, 25% to 35% of which are singletons, and roughly 10% rests with the top ten. This record comes from a study of blood T cells in healthy people across ages. The CDR3 sequence is 15 residues long. V lost 0 bases, J lost 4 bases, and 12 bases lay in between. Looked up from germline, CDR1 is LGHDT and CDR2 is YNNKEL (reference sequence). These data were also reused for a study on T cells of mothers and their children.

This rearrangement joins TRBV3-1 to TRBJ1-2; D possibly corresponds to TRBD1 (5 bases). This clonotype originated in a woman in her thirties or forties in good health. The sample was blood. The CDR3 loop is CASSQDLTGLYGYTF. The CDR3 coding sequence is TGTGCCAGCAGCCAAGATCTCACAGGCCTCTATGGCTACACCTTC.